Presented here are 25 T cell receptor beta chains from one specimen sequenced in a study of blood T cell repertoires in COVID-19. TCRdb's copy holds only in-frame clones and misses some; the assay was immunoSEQ multiplex PCR. The repertoire consists of 150,000 or so clones, with roughly four fifths occurring once and the leading ten covering 1.5% to 2%. Sequences were obtained from peripheral blood. The receptors originated from an elderly man with acute or convalescent COVID-19.

The rearrangement joins TRBV5-1 to TRBJ1-2, with 8 bases that match TRBD1. The CDR3 runs to 15 residues. V lost 4 bases and J lost 6; bases outside the gene matches: 11. Germline V gene lookup returns CDR1 SGHRS and CDR2 YFSETQ. CDR3 nucleotide sequence: TGCGCCAGCAGCCCTCGTGGGACAGGCGCTGATGGCTACACCTTC. As protein: CASSPRGTGADGYTF.

The chain has TRBV27 and TRBJ1-5; 10 bases are shared with TRBD1. Unmatched junction bases numbered 12, after V lost 8 bases and J lost 5 bases. CDR3 length: 16 amino acids. The germline gives CDR1 MNHEY, CDR2 SMNVEV (reference sequence). CDR3 coding DNA: TGTGCCAGCGGCTACACCGGGACAGGGGAATATCAGCCCCAGCATTTT. Encoded protein: CASGYTGTGEYQPQHF.

The V and J genes are TRBV5-4 and TRBJ2-3; D is perhaps TRBD2 (6 bases). This CDR3 region has 14 residues. Germline loops: CDR1 SGHNT, CDR2 YYREEE (reference sequence). Deletions cut 5 bases from V and 4 bases from J, with 14 bases between. In DNA form, the CDR3 reads TGTGCCAGCAGTCCGGGGGAGAACCCAGATACGCAGTATTTT. This translates into CASSPGENPDTQYF.

This rearrangement joins TRBV27 to TRBJ1-5; D might be TRBD1 (6 bases). The CDR3 contains 17 residues. V lost 6 bases to trimming and J lost 2 bases, with 20 bases between them. The germline V gene encodes CDR1 MNHEY and CDR2 SMNVEV (reference sequence). CDR3 in amino acids: CASSEQGRGDGNQPQHF. CDR3 DNA sequence: TGTGCCAGCAGCGAGCAGGGGCGAGGTGACGGCAATCAGCCCCAGCATTTT.

The chain is built from TRBV5-1 and TRBJ1-1; 8 bases are shared with TRBD1. There are 13 residues in the CDR3. Germline loops: CDR1 SGHRS, CDR2 YFSETQ. The junction had 6 bases not matched to a gene; V was cut back by 4 bases and J by 7 bases. The CDR3 nucleotides are TGCGCCAGCAGCATCCAACAGGGGGGTGAAGCTTTCTTT. Its translation is CASSIQQGGEAFF.

V and J are TRBV25-1 and TRBJ1-2; D call uncertain. CDR1 MGHDK and CDR2 SYGVNS come from the germline V gene. V lost 0 bases to trimming and J lost 8 bases, with 16 bases between them. The CDR3 is 15 residues long. The CDR3 DNA is TGTGCCAGCAGTGAATATAAGGGCGCGGGAGGCGGCTACACCTTC. Translation: CASSEYKGAGGGYTF.

This clone occurred once. The chain has TRBV7-6 and TRBJ1-3, with no clear D. This CDR3 contains 16 residues. Germline lookup yields CDR1 SGHVS and CDR2 FNYEAQ. The V end was cut by 2 bases, the J end by 0 bases, with 11 bases between. The CDR3 loop is CASSLLVTSSGNTIYF. The CDR3, as DNA: TGTGCCAGCAGCTTACTAGTGACGAGCTCTGGAAACACCATATATTTT.

The chain has TRBV19 and TRBJ2-2; 9 bases are a match to TRBD1. Germline loops: CDR1 LNHDA, CDR2 SQIVND (reference sequence). This CDR3 spans 19 amino acids. Trimming took 3 bases from V and 3 from J; bases not matched to a gene: 14. The CDR3 is CASSILALLTGGDTGELFF. Written as DNA, the CDR3 is TGTGCCAGTAGTATCCTGGCGTTATTGACAGGGGGGGACACCGGGGAGCTGTTTTTT.

This clone has just a few counts. The chain employs TRBV10-3 and TRBJ1-5; D possibly corresponds to TRBD1 (6 bases). There are 13 residues in the CDR3. Germline lookup yields CDR1 ENHRY and CDR2 SYGVKD. V lost 9 bases to trimming and J lost 2 bases, with 11 bases between them. The CDR3 DNA is TGTGCCATTACACAGGGAGGCAATCAGCCCCAGCATTTT. Residues: CAITQGGNQPQHF.

This clone was detected only a few times. V usage is TRBV28 and J usage is TRBJ2-7; perhaps TRBD1 as D (6 bases). The V gene lost 6 bases and the J gene lost 13 bases, with 19 bases spanning the gap. Germline V gives CDR1 MDHEN, CDR2 SYDVKM. The CDR3 runs to 12 residues. CDR3 coding DNA: TGTGCCAGCAGCGCAACCCGACAGGCCTCTTACTTC. Its protein product is CASSATRQASYF.

The chain recombines TRBV6-5 with TRBJ2-3; TRBD2 agrees at 11 bases. This CDR3 region has 16 residues. From germline, CDR1 is MNHEY and CDR2 SVGAGI. V lost 0 bases, J lost 5 bases, and 4 bases stayed unmatched. The CDR3 DNA is TGTGCCAGCAGTTACTCAGCTAGCGGGGGGCTAGATACGCAGTATTTT. This codes for CASSYSASGGLDTQYF.

The chain carries TRBV5-1 and TRBJ1-5; 9 bases align to TRBD1. The CDR3 sequence is 15 residues long. Germline CDR1 reads SGHRS; CDR2 reads YFSETQ. J was trimmed by 5 bases and V by 1 base; bases with no gene match: 4. The DNA of the CDR3 is TGCGCCAGCAGCTTGACCGGGACAGGGTATCAGCCCCAGCATTTT. Protein: CASSLTGTGYQPQHF.

This chain uses TRBV5-5 with TRBJ2-5; TRBD2 agrees at 11 bases. The CDR3 consists of 16 residues. Per germline, CDR1 SGHKS and CDR2 YYEKEE (reference sequence). After removal of 4 bases from V and 2 bases from J, the junction contained 7 bases not matched to a gene. Here the CDR3 DNA reads TGTGCCAGCAGCCGAGGGACTAGCGGATGGCAAGAGACCCAGTACTTC. This gives the protein CASSRGTSGWQETQYF.

The chain combines TRBV19 with TRBJ2-5; 10 nucleotides line up with TRBD2. This CDR3 spans 15 amino acids. From germline, CDR1 is LNHDA and CDR2 SQIVND (reference sequence). V shed 2 bases, J shed 5 bases, and the junction held 5 bases outside the gene matches. CDR3 DNA sequence: TGTGCCAGTAGTATATTAGCGGGGGGAACGGAGACCCAGTACTTC. Translating gives CASSILAGGTETQYF.

The gene calls are TRBV19 and TRBJ1-6, with 12 bases aligning to TRBD1. This CDR3 comprises 16 residues. CDR1 LNHDA and CDR2 SQIVND come from the germline V gene (reference sequence). Trimming cost V 4 bases and J 8 bases; bases outside gene matches: 6. The CDR3 DNA is TGTGCCAGTAGTACCTCGGGACAGGGGGCGTATTCACCCCTCCACTTT. This translates into CASSTSGQGAYSPLHF.

A single count supports this clone. This chain joins TRBV7-9 and TRBJ2-7, with TRBD2 matching over 8 bases. Germline loops: CDR1 SEHNR, CDR2 FQNEAQ (reference sequence). The V segment lost 5 bases and the J segment 4 bases; nucleotides outside the gene matches: 19. CDR3 length: 18 residues. The CDR3 loop is CASSRLDGSGGPGYEQYF. DNA of the CDR3: TGTGCCAGCAGCAGACTCGATGGGAGCGGGGGACCCGGGTACGAGCAGTACTTC.

J is TRBJ2-3 and V is TRBV5-1; the match to TRBD1 covers 9 bases. Germline lookup yields CDR1 SGHRS and CDR2 YFSETQ. V lost 0 bases to trimming and J lost 8 bases; unmatched junction nucleotides: 10. This CDR3 is built from 16 residues. The CDR3 DNA reads TGCGCCAGCAGCTTGGCCCCGGGGGACAGGGAGGGTACGCAGTATTTT. This encodes CASSLAPGDREGTQYF. The whole variable domain, remainder taken from reference TRBV5-1 and TRBJ2-3, is KAGVTQTPRYLIKTRGQQVTLSCSPISGHRSVSWYQQTPGQGLQFLFEYFSETQRNKGNFPGRFSGRQFSNSRSEMNVSTLELGDSALYLCASSLAPGDREGTQYFGPGTRLTVL.

This sequence joins TRBV28 and TRBJ1-1; 8 bases match TRBD1. This CDR3 region has 15 residues. Germline assignment: CDR1 MDHEN and CDR2 SYDVKM. V dropped 3 bases and J dropped 1; count of bases not matched to a gene: 4. CDR3 in DNA: TGTGCCAGCAGTTTCGTGGACAGGGCGAACACTGAAGCTTTCTTT. Translated, it gives CASSFVDRANTEAFF.

The chain joins TRBV27 to TRBJ1-6; D is ambiguous. Looked up from germline, CDR1 is MNHEY and CDR2 is SMNVEV (reference sequence). CDR3 length: 12 amino acids. V lost 5 bases and J 13 bases, leaving 12 bases between the germline ends. CDR3 sequence reads: CASSAIFGPLHF. CDR3 nucleotides: TGTGCCAGCAGTGCAATATTCGGGCCCCTCCACTTT.

This chain links TRBV7-2 with TRBJ2-1; TRBD2 agrees at 7 bases. CDR3 length: 15 amino acids. After removal of 5 bases from V and 4 bases from J, the junction contained 8 bases not matched to a gene. Germline lookup yields CDR1 SGHTA and CDR2 FQGNSA. CDR3 protein: CASSPTSSLYNEQFF. The DNA for the CDR3 is TGTGCCAGCAGCCCGACTAGCTCCCTTTACAATGAGCAGTTCTTC.

The chain is built from TRBV4-2 and TRBJ2-1; perhaps TRBD2 as D (6 bases). CDR1 and CDR2 from the germline V gene are LGHNA and YNFKEQ. V was pared by 0 bases and J by 2 bases, with 11 bases between. This CDR3 is built from 16 residues. The CDR3 region is CASSQDALATYNEQFF. In nucleotides, the CDR3 is TGTGCCAGCAGCCAAGATGCCCTAGCGACCTACAATGAGCAGTTCTTC.

The CDR3 DNA follows: TGTGCCAGCAGCCCTGGGACTAGCTACGAGCAGTACGTC. It specifies CASSPGTSYEQYV. This chain connects TRBV7-9 to TRBJ2-7; TRBD2 agrees at 8 bases. The CDR3 consists of 13 residues. From germline, CDR1 is SEHNR and CDR2 FQNEAQ (reference sequence). J gave up 3 bases and V 5 bases, and 3 bases lay outside the gene matches.

The chain has TRBV11-3 and TRBJ2-7, with 7 bases matching TRBD1. V lost 0 bases and J lost 6; bases outside the gene matches: 8. Germline CDR1 and CDR2: SGHNT and YENEEA. The CDR3 extends over 15 amino acids. In DNA, the CDR3 is TGTGCCAGCAGCTTAGACGGGACAGCTCTTTCCGAGCAGTACTTC. Its translation: CASSLDGTALSEQYF. Based on the CDR3 plus reference TRBV11-3 and TRBJ2-7, the full variable domain is EAGVVQSPRYKIIEKKQPVAFWCNPISGHNTLYWYLQNLGQGPELLIRYENEEAVDDSQLPKDRFSAERLKGVDSTLKIQPAELGDSAVYLCASSLDGTALSEQYFGPGTRLTVT.

This clone was seen only once. The rearrangement uses TRBV5-4 and TRBJ2-1, with D unclear. The CDR3 has 15 residues. Germline V CDR1 and CDR2: SGHNT, YYREEE (reference sequence). Trimming removed 1 base at V and 2 bases at J, with 10 bases between. The DNA for the CDR3 is TGTGCCAGCAGCTTGCTCAGTTTTACCTACAATGAGCAGTTCTTC. This translates into CASSLLSFTYNEQFF.

In this sample, this clone turned up once. The V gene is TRBV7-9, the J gene TRBJ1-4; TRBD1 matches 9 bases. The V segment lost 3 bases and the J segment 6 bases; nucleotides outside the gene matches: 2. The V gene's germline CDR1 is SEHNR and CDR2 FQNEAQ (reference sequence). CDR3 size: 14 residues. CDR3 nucleotide sequence: TGTGCCAGCAGCTTTTGGACAGGGGATGAAAAACTGTTTTTT. Its translation: CASSFWTGDEKLFF. The whole variable domain, remainder taken from reference TRBV7-9 and TRBJ1-4, is DTGVSQNPRHKITKRGQNVTFRCDPISEHNRLYWYRQTLGQGPEFLTYFQNEAQLEKSRLLSDRFSAERPKGSFSTLEIQRTEQGDSAMYLCASSFWTGDEKLFFGSGTQLSVL.